These 19 T cell receptor beta chains were sequenced from one sample in a study of T cells in Graves' hyperthyroidism and ophthalmopathy. RNA transcripts served as the template for amplifying TCR beta CDR3 regions. First-round RT-PCR with HTBI primers amplified the TCR CDR3 region. MiXCR was run by TCRdb on the multiplex PCR reads, yielding one entry per CDR3 protein. The sample holds roughly 800,000 distinct CDR3 sequences, about 38% seen once. Sequencing used blood. The receptors here all came from a young man with Graves' hyperthyroidism.

The CDR3 loop reads CASSQVGVNQPQHF. The CDR3 DNA is TGTGCCAGCAGCCAAGTGGGGGTCAATCAGCCCCAGCATTTT. V is TRBV3-1 and J is TRBJ1-5, with D possibly being TRBD1 (5 bases). Trimming left V 1 base short and J 3 bases short, with 7 bases between. This CDR3 has 14 amino acids. Germline values: CDR1 LGHDT, CDR2 YNNKEL (reference sequence).

The rearrangement uses TRBV29-1 and TRBJ2-6; D is possibly TRBD1 or TRBD2 (6 bases each). Germline CDR1 reads SQVTM; CDR2 reads ANQGSEA. The V gene lost 4 bases and the J gene lost 4 bases, with 11 bases spanning the gap. The CDR3 totals 14 residues. The CDR3 nucleotides read TGCAGCGTTGTCCCGGGGGCCGGGGCCAACGTCCTGACTTTC. As protein: CSVVPGAGANVLTF.

This clonotype was seen more than once but under ten times. This chain connects TRBV5-4 to TRBJ2-7; D is perhaps TRBD2 (6 bases). The germline V gene encodes CDR1 SGHNT and CDR2 YYREEE (reference sequence). The CDR3 spans 14 residues. Trimming shortened V by 4 bases and J by 4 bases, and 15 bases separated the two germline ends. CDR3 amino acids: CASSGRDSGYEQYF. CDR3 sequence (DNA): TGTGCCAGCAGCGGACGGGACTCAGGTTACGAGCAGTACTTC.

The CDR3 region is CSARGALTSGVNTGELFF. In nucleotides, the CDR3 is TGCAGTGCTAGAGGAGCCCTCACTAGCGGAGTGAACACCGGGGAGCTGTTTTTT. The chain has TRBV20-1 and TRBJ2-2; TRBD2 aligns across 8 bases. The CDR3 length is 18 residues. Trimming cost V 1 base and J 1 base; bases outside gene matches: 11. Germline V gene sequence: CDR1 DFQATT, CDR2 SNEGSKA (reference sequence).

This clonotype has more than one count but fewer than ten. J is TRBJ2-2 and V is TRBV9; 9 nucleotides agree with TRBD1. With 6 bases clipped from V and 3 bases from J, the junction kept 6 bases outside the gene matches. Germline CDR1 SGDLS, CDR2 YYNGEE. The CDR3 contains 15 residues. CDR3 protein: CASTYRGHDTGELFF. CDR3 DNA: TGTGCCAGCACTTACAGGGGGCACGACACCGGGGAGCTGTTTTTT.

In its sample, this clonotype was seen many times. This sequence joins TRBV29-1 and TRBJ1-4; a possible D gene is TRBD1 (5 bases). V was pared by 7 bases and J by 1 base, with 7 bases between. The CDR3 totals 12 residues. In germline, CDR1 is SQVTM, CDR2 ANQGSEA. This CDR3 reads CSAQGTNEKLFF. In DNA, the CDR3 is TGCAGCGCCCAGGGAACTAATGAAAAACTGTTTTTT.

This clonotype has a single count. DNA of the CDR3: TGCGCCAGCAGCCCGGGACTTTACCCCTTAAACACTGAAGCTTTCTTT. It is translated as CASSPGLYPLNTEAFF. J is TRBJ1-1 and V is TRBV5-1, with a possible D match to TRBD1 (5 bases). V lost 4 bases, J lost 2 bases, and 18 bases lay in between. Germline V lookup: CDR1 SGHRS, CDR2 YFSETQ. The CDR3 has 16 residues.

The chain links TRBV7-2 to TRBJ1-2; TRBD1 agrees at 9 bases. Germline CDR1 SGHTA, CDR2 FQGNSA. J lost 3 bases, V lost 5 bases, and 16 bases had no gene match. The CDR3 runs 18 residues. The CDR3 DNA reads TGTGCCAGCAGCCTTGAGGTGCTAGCCGGGACAGGGCACTATGGCTACACCTTC. It specifies CASSLEVLAGTGHYGYTF.

This clonotype has ten or more counts. This chain links TRBV4-3 with TRBJ2-6, with D perhaps TRBD1 (5 bases). Deletions cut 4 bases from V and 1 base from J, with 11 bases between. The CDR3 spans 16 residues. Looked up from germline, CDR1 is LGHNA and CDR2 is YSLEER. CDR3 protein: CASSLDRSSGANVLTF. The DNA of the CDR3 is TGCGCCAGCAGCCTCGACAGATCATCTGGGGCCAACGTCCTGACTTTC.

This chain links TRBV15 with TRBJ1-5; 8 bases match TRBD1. The CDR3 has 14 amino acids. Germline trimming cut 5 bases from V and 7 bases from J; bases unmatched to any gene: 7. Germline lookup yields CDR1 LNHNV and CDR2 YYDKDF (reference sequence). The DNA for the CDR3 is TGTGCCACCAGCCGTGACAGGGGTTGGCAGCCCCAGCATTTT. This translates into CATSRDRGWQPQHF.

This clonotype came up many times. This chain links TRBV7-2 with TRBJ1-6, with no clear D. The CDR3 has 15 residues. V shed 0 bases and J shed 7 bases, with 10 bases lying between them. The V gene's germline CDR1 is SGHTA and CDR2 FQGNSA. The CDR3 DNA reads as TGTGCCAGCAGCTTAGCGAGTTCAGCCAATTCACCCCTCCACTTT. Residues: CASSLASSANSPLHF.

CDR3 loop: CAISEPQGSGDYEQYF. In DNA, the CDR3 is TGTGCCATCAGTGAGCCACAGGGATCCGGGGACTACGAGCAGTACTTC. This chain uses TRBV10-3 with TRBJ2-7; D is perhaps TRBD1 (6 bases). The V gene lost 2 bases and the J gene lost 3 bases, with 17 bases spanning the gap. The CDR3 has 16 amino acids. The germline CDR1 and CDR2 sequences are ENHRY and SYGVKD.

This rearrangement joins TRBV4-1 to TRBJ1-1; D perhaps matches TRBD1 (5 bases). The germline CDR1 and CDR2 sequences are MGHRA and YSYEKL. The CDR3 spans 17 residues. V was pared by 0 bases and J by 0 bases, with 14 bases between. The CDR3 sequence is CASSQDLGRGVNTEAFF. DNA for the CDR3: TGCGCCAGCAGCCAAGATCTGGGGCGGGGAGTGAACACTGAAGCTTTCTTT.

The sample holds many counts of this clonotype. The V and J genes are TRBV29-1 and TRBJ2-7; either TRBD1 or TRBD2 may fit D (5 bases each). V shed 3 bases and J shed 2 bases, with 8 bases lying between them. The CDR3 covers 12 residues. Germline V CDR1 and CDR2: SQVTM, ANQGSEA. The CDR3 region has the DNA TGCAGCGTTGAGCTGGGGGCCTACGAGCAGTACTTC. It codes for CSVELGAYEQYF.

This clonotype was counted many times. The chain carries TRBV19 and TRBJ1-5; TRBD1 matches 11 bases. Trimming took 6 bases from V and 6 from J; bases not matched to a gene: 7. CDR1 LNHDA and CDR2 SQIVND come from the germline V gene (reference sequence). This CDR3 contains 15 residues. The CDR3 protein is CASRPDRGPSQPQHF. CDR3 sequence (DNA): TGTGCCAGTAGGCCGGACAGGGGGCCGAGTCAGCCCCAGCATTTT.

This clonotype was detected many times. This chain's CDR3 is CASSLSGSLGEQYF. CDR3 coding DNA: TGTGCCAGCAGCTTGAGCGGGAGCTTGGGCGAGCAGTACTTC. The rearrangement uses TRBV7-6 and TRBJ2-7, with TRBD2 matching 8 bases. The CDR3 spans 14 residues. The V segment lost 3 bases and the J segment 6 bases; nucleotides outside the gene matches: 7. CDR1 is SGHVS, CDR2 FNYEAQ, per germline.

This clonotype was picked up many times. The chain uses TRBV2 and TRBJ2-2; possible D gene TRBD2, 6 bases. Germline values: CDR1 SNHLY, CDR2 FYNNEI. The CDR3 spans 13 residues. Trimming cost V 4 bases and J 7 bases, with 10 bases left between them. Written as DNA, the CDR3 is TGTGCCAGCAGTGGAGGAGGGGTCGGGGAGCTGTTTTTT. Its translation is CASSGGGVGELFF.

The gene calls are TRBV7-9 and TRBJ2-7; tentative D call: TRBD2 (6 bases). With 5 bases removed from V and 2 bases from J, the gap between germline ends came to 13 bases. CDR1 SEHNR and CDR2 FQNEAQ come from the germline V gene (reference sequence). The CDR3 runs 14 residues. The CDR3 reads CASSPRGIAYEQYF. As DNA, the CDR3 is TGTGCCAGCAGCCCACGCGGGATAGCCTACGAGCAGTACTTC. The full variable domain, its missing parts supplied by reference TRBV7-9 and TRBJ2-7, is DTGVSQNPRHKITKRGQNVTFRCDPISEHNRLYWYRQTLGQGPEFLTYFQNEAQLEKSRLLSDRFSAERPKGSFSTLEIQRTEQGDSAMYLCASSPRGIAYEQYFGPGTRLTVT.

This clonotype was observed many times. The CDR3 is CATSDLTGQPQHF. The CDR3 DNA reads as TGTGCCACCAGTGACTTAACCGGTCAGCCCCAGCATTTT. The chain combines TRBV24-1 with TRBJ1-5; D unresolved. Trimming pared 4 bases from V and 6 bases from J, leaving 9 bases between. This CDR3 region has 13 residues. Germline V gene data show CDR1 as KGHDR and CDR2 as SFDVKD.